This TCR beta chain was profiled in a study of vaccination effects on CD4 cells after COVID-19. Whole-study context: Either the BNT162b2 or mRNA-1273 vaccine was given to participants in two doses. Samples from a couple of convalescent patients were given 16 days and one week before vaccination.

Within the ViraFEST assay, antigen-specific CD4+ T cells underwent expansion with viral peptide pools prior to sequencing. The authors isolated CD4+ T cells after 9 to 10 days of culture. This person's SARS-CoV-2 infection, confirmed by PCR, occurred between March and December 2020. It was on days 3 and 7 that half the medium was replaced with IL-2 medium. Data came from immunoSEQ multiplex PCR; TCRdb stores just in-frame clones and leaves some out. The data show tens of thousands of clones, around three quarters seen once. This clone was recorded a few times. Its antigen remains unknown. A junction boundary mismatches the germline segment, possibly from a read error. The CDR3 runs 14 residues. CDR1 and CDR2 from the germline V gene are SSHAT and FNYEAQ (reference sequence).

This sequence was found in a human donor who had a prior SARS-CoV-2 infection. This chain links TRBV7-7 with TRBJ2-5, with D possibly being TRBD1 (5 bases). Material: CD4+ T cells from PBMCs cultured with HIV peptides, obtained before COVID-19 vaccination. This sample's subset: HIV-1 Nef peptide pool negative control/reference culture. CDR3 loop: CASSSTVYEETQYF. CDR3 nucleotides: TGTGCTAGCAGCTCGACAGTATACGAAGAGACCCAGTACTTC. Full variable domain (remainder filled in from reference TRBV7-7 and TRBJ2-5): GAGVSQSPRYKVTKRGQDVTLRCDPISSHATLYWYQQALGQGPEFLTYFNYEAQPDKSGLPSDRFSAERPEGSISTLTIQRTEQRDSAMYRCASSSTVYEETQYFGPGTRLLVL.